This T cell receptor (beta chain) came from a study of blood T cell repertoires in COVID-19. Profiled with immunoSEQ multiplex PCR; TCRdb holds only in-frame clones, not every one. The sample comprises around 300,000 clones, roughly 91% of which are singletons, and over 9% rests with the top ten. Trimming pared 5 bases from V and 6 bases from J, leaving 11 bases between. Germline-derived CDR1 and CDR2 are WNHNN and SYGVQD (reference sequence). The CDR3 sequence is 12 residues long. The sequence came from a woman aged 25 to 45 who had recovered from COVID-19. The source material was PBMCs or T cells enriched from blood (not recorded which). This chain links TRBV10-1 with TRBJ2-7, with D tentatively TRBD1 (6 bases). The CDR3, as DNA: TGCGCCAGCAGTCTAGGGACAAGCGAGCAGTACTTC. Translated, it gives CASSLGTSEQYF.